This T cell receptor beta chain was sequenced in a study of CD4 and CD8 cells across lung adenocarcinoma regions. Trimming removed 8 bases at V and 1 base at J, with 18 bases between. CDR3 size: 15 residues. The germline CDR1 and CDR2 sequences are SEHNR and FQNEAQ (reference sequence). TCRdb re-called the PCR reads with MiXCR, one entry per CDR3 protein. The table shows about 8,700 distinct CDR3 sequences, with approximately 50% occurring only once. Sequenced input: CD8+ T cells from the margin of a lung tumor. This clonotype originated in a female donor with lung adenocarcinoma. The CD4 and CD8 labels of this study may be unreliable. The rearrangement joins TRBV7-9 to TRBJ2-7; D gene ambiguous. DNA for the CDR3: TGTGCCAGCGGTCTAGAGGAGTACGTATCCTACGAGCAGTACTTC. Its translation is CASGLEEYVSYEQYF.